This T cell receptor beta chain was captured in a study of T cell responses to AZD1222 COVID-19 vaccine. Study conclusions and caveats: After two AZD1222 doses, spike-specific TCR breadth and depth rose versus day 0.

J was trimmed by 4 bases and V by 6 bases; bases with no gene match: 2. CDR1 and CDR2 from the germline V gene are SQVTM and ANQGSEA. There are 11 residues in the CDR3. The protocol was immunoSEQ multiplex PCR, while the TCRdb copy is restricted to in-frame clones and leaves out a portion. This table has about 140,000 clones, just over 90% appearing once. As regards this clone: Its antigen remains unknown.

This clonotype was sampled from an adult in good health. This sample comprised peripheral blood, obtained on day 0 of AZD1222 vaccination. The chain has TRBV29-1 and TRBJ1-2; 7 bases fit TRBD1. CDR3 amino acids: CSVRTGYGYTF. The CDR3 DNA reads as TGCAGCGTCCGGACAGGCTATGGCTACACCTTC.